The source of this T cell receptor beta chain is a study of blood T cell repertoires in COVID-19. The table came from immunoSEQ multiplex PCR; TCRdb's copy has only in-frame clones and leaves some out. Of about 86,000 clones listed, more than 75% were seen once; the top ten hold about 1.2%. Sequencing input: peripheral blood. The receptor's source is a human donor in a cohort sampled during active COVID-19.

In DNA form, the CDR3 reads TGTGCCAGCAGTCCGAGACTAGCGGGGGATCACGAGCAGTACTTC. It is translated as CASSPRLAGDHEQYF. The V call is TRBV6-5, the J call TRBJ2-7; 12 nucleotides agree with TRBD2. This CDR3 contains 15 residues. CDR1 and CDR2 (germline): MNHEY, SVGAGI. The ends lost 5 bases at V and 5 bases at J; junction bases unmatched: 7.